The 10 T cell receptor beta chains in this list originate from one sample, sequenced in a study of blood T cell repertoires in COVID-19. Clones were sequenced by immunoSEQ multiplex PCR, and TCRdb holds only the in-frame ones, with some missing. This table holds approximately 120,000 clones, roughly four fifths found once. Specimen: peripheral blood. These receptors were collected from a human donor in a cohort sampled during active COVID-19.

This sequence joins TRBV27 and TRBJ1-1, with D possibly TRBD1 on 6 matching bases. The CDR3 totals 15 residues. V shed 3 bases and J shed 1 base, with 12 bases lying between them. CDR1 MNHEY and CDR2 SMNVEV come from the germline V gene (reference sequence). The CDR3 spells CASSFQGRGNTEAFF. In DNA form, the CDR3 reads TGTGCCAGCAGTTTCCAGGGGAGGGGGAACACTGAAGCTTTCTTT.

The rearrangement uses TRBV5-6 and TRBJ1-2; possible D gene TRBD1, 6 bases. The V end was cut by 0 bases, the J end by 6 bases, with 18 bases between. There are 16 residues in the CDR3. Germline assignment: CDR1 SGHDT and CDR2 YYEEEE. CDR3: CASSLAEAGAGHGYTF. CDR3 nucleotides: TGTGCCAGCAGCTTGGCGGAGGCAGGGGCCGGCCATGGCTACACCTTC.

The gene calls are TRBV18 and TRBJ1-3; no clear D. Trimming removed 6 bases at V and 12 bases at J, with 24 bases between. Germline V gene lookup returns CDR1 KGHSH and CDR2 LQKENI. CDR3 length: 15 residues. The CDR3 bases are TGTGCCAGCTCCGAAGCGACACAGACCTTCGGGGTCATATATTTT. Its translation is CASSEATQTFGVIYF. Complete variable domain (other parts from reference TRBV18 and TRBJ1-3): NAGVMQNPRHLVRRRGQEARLRCSPMKGHSHVYWYRQLPEEGLKFMVYLQKENIIDESGMPKERFSAEFPKEGPSILRIQQVVRGDSAAYFCASSEATQTFGVIYFGEGSWLTVV.

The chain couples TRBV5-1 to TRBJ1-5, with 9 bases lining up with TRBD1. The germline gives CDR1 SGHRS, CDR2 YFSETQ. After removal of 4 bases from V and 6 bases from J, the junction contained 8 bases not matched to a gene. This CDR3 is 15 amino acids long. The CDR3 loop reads CASSIGQGQGQPQHF. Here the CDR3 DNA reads TGCGCCAGCAGCATCGGACAGGGACAGGGTCAGCCCCAGCATTTT.

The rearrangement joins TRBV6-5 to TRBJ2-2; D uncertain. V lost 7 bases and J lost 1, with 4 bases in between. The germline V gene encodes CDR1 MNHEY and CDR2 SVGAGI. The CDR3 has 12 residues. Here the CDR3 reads CASTWNTGELFF. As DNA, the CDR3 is TGTGCCAGCACCTGGAACACCGGGGAGCTGTTTTTT.

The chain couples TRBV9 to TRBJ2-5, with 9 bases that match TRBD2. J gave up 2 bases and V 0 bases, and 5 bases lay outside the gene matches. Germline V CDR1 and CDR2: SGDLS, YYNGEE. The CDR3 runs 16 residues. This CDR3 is CASSVVSGGPQETQYF. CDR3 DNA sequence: TGTGCCAGCAGCGTAGTAAGCGGGGGGCCACAAGAGACCCAGTACTTC.

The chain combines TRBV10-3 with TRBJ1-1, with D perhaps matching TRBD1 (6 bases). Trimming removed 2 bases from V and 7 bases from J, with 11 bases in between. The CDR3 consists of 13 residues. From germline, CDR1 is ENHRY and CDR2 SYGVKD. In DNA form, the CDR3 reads TGTGCCATCAGTGAGAGTTTGGACAGTGAAGCTTTCTTT. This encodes CAISESLDSEAFF.

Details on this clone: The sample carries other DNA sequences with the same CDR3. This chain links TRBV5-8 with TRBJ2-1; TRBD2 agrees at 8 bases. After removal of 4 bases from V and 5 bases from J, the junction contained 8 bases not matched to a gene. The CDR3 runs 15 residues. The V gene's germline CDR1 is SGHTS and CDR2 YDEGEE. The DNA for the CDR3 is TGTGCCAGCAGCCTCGGTACTAGCGGCCACAATGAGCAGTTCTTC. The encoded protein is CASSLGTSGHNEQFF.

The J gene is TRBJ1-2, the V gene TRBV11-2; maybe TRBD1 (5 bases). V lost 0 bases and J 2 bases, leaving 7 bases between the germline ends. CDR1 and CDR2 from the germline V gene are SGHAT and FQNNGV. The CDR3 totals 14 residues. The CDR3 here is CASSLDTGNYGYTF. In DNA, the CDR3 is TGTGCCAGCAGCTTAGATACAGGAAACTATGGCTACACCTTC.

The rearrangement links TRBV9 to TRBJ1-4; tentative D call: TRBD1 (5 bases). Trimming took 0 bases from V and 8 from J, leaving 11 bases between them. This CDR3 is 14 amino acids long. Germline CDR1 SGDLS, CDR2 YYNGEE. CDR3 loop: CASSVDRRREKLFF. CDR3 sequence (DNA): TGTGCCAGCAGCGTAGACAGGCGGAGAGAAAAACTGTTTTTT.